This T cell receptor beta chain was recorded in a study of tumour-infiltrating T cells in Burkitt lymphoma. Whole-study context: This cohort included all epidemiological subtypes of Burkitt lymphoma. Overall and progression-free survival were predicted by productive clonality.

Profiled with immunoSEQ multiplex PCR; TCRdb holds only in-frame clones, not every one. The table lists 6,600 or so clones, 85% to 90% of them singletons. Per the germline V gene, CDR1 is SQVTM and CDR2 is ANQGSEA. The length of the CDR3 is 15 residues. Germline trimming cut 6 bases from V and 1 base from J; bases unmatched to any gene: 10. The J gene is TRBJ1-1, the V gene TRBV29-1, with 8 bases fitting TRBD1. This receptor was obtained from a human donor with Burkitt lymphoma. The sequenced sample consisted of tumor tissue. CDR3 DNA sequence: TGCAGCGTCCAAGATTGGACAGGGACGAACACTGAAGCTTTCTTT. Protein sequence: CSVQDWTGTNTEAFF.